The 15 T cell receptor beta chains reported below all come from one sample, sequenced in a study of CD8 T cells in Susac syndrome. cDNA came from roughly 0.53 to 1 ug RNA primed by random hexamers. In TCRdb, the immunoSEQ multiplex PCR reads were re-called with MiXCR into one record per CDR3 protein. The sample yields about 200,000 distinct CDR3 sequences, over 90% seen once. The sample taken for sequencing was CD4+ T cells from PBMCs. The source is a human donor with multiple sclerosis.

This rearrangement joins TRBV9 to TRBJ2-5; TRBD2 agrees at 8 bases. The CDR3 has 14 residues. CDR1 and CDR2 (germline): SGDLS, YYNGEE. V lost 0 bases to trimming and J lost 4 bases; unmatched junction nucleotides: 2. CDR3 nucleotides: TGTGCCAGCAGCGTAGCGAGCGGGGGAGAGACCCAGTACTTC. Protein product: CASSVASGGETQYF.

The J gene is TRBJ2-3, the V gene TRBV7-2; D gene uncertain. Trimming took 3 bases from V and 14 from J, leaving 18 bases between them. The V gene's germline CDR1 is SGHTA and CDR2 FQGNSA. The CDR3 covers 13 residues. This CDR3 reads CASSLAPLYVMYF. Written as DNA, the CDR3 is TGTGCCAGCAGCTTGGCCCCCCTCTATGTTATGTATTTT.

CDR3 residues: CASTARETQYF. The DNA of the CDR3 is TGCGCCAGCACCGCCCGAGAGACCCAGTACTTC. This chain links TRBV5-1 with TRBJ2-5; no definite D call. Trimming left V 6 bases short and J 4 bases short, with 7 bases between. The CDR3 loop spans 11 amino acids. Germline CDR1 and CDR2: SGHRS and YFSETQ.

This chain joins TRBV12-3 or TRBV12-4 and TRBJ2-1; D may be TRBD2 (5 bases). The CDR3 sequence is 13 residues long. Trimming shortened V by 2 bases and J by 6 bases, and 8 bases separated the two germline ends. CDR3 sequence: CASSLRGFNEQFF. The CDR3 region has the DNA TGTGCCAGCAGTTTAAGAGGGTTCAATGAGCAGTTCTTC.

This chain uses TRBV7-9 with TRBJ2-7; tentative D call: TRBD2 (5 bases). The CDR3 loop spans 13 amino acids. Germline CDR1 reads SEHNR; CDR2 reads FQNEAQ (reference sequence). Trimming took off 3 bases at V and 6 bases at J, with 12 bases between the two ends. CDR3 sequence (DNA): TGTGCCAGCAGCTTGAGAGGGTCGGGCGAGCAGTACTTC. Translation gives CASSLRGSGEQYF.

The chain employs TRBV3-1 and TRBJ2-3; the D is unclear. Germline CDR1 LGHDT, CDR2 YNNKEL (reference sequence). The CDR3 is made up of 14 amino acids. V was pared by 1 base and J by 7 bases, with 12 bases between. CDR3 loop: CASSQAALPHTQYF. Written as DNA, the CDR3 is TGTGCCAGCAGCCAAGCGGCCCTGCCTCATACGCAGTATTTT.

V is TRBV12-5 and J is TRBJ1-1; 7 nucleotides line up with TRBD1. This CDR3 has 12 amino acids. The germline V gene has CDR1 LGHNT and CDR2 FRNRAP. Unmatched junction bases numbered 4, after V lost 6 bases and J lost 6 bases. CDR3 amino acids: CASGLGTAEAFF. The DNA for the CDR3 is TGTGCTAGTGGCCTAGGGACAGCTGAAGCTTTCTTT.

As DNA, the CDR3 is TGTGCCACAAAGACCGGCACCCAGCAAGAGACCCAGTACTTC. As protein: CATKTGTQQETQYF. The chain carries TRBV10-3 and TRBJ2-5; D gene unclear. The CDR3 is made up of 14 amino acids. The V end lost 10 bases, the J end lost 2 bases, and 17 bases lay between the germline ends. CDR1 is ENHRY, CDR2 SYGVKD, per germline.

This chain connects TRBV30 to TRBJ1-2; 8 bases map to TRBD1. The V and J ends lost 3 bases and 3 bases, in that order; junction bases with no gene match: 3. The CDR3 contains 13 residues. Germline CDR1 GTSNPN, CDR2 SVGIG (reference sequence). CDR3 residues: CAWSGTGDYGYTF. Written as DNA, the CDR3 is TGTGCCTGGAGCGGGACAGGCGACTATGGCTACACCTTC.

This clonotype was detected only once. This chain connects TRBV20-1 to TRBJ1-5, with D possibly matching TRBD1 (5 bases). The CDR3 has 16 residues. V lost 3 bases and J lost 0, with 15 bases in between. The germline CDR1 and CDR2 sequences are DFQATT and SNEGSKA (reference sequence). CDR3 region: CSASGRGGDSNQPQHF. The DNA of the CDR3 is TGCAGTGCTAGTGGGCGGGGCGGAGATAGCAATCAGCCCCAGCATTTT.

The genes are TRBV9 and TRBJ2-2; D ambiguous. This CDR3 has 11 residues. With 2 bases removed from V and 10 bases from J, the gap between germline ends came to 6 bases. The V gene's germline CDR1 is SGDLS and CDR2 YYNGEE. The CDR3: CASSVDVELFF. The CDR3 nucleotides read TGTGCCAGCAGCGTCGATGTGGAGCTGTTTTTT.

The chain links TRBV5-1 to TRBJ1-1, with D possibly TRBD1 on 5 matching bases. Germline lookup yields CDR1 SGHRS and CDR2 YFSETQ. CDR3 size: 12 residues. Deletions cut 0 bases from V and 8 bases from J, with 8 bases between. The DNA of the CDR3 is TGCGCCAGCAGCTTGGACAGGCTCGAAGCTTTCTTT. Its translation is CASSLDRLEAFF.

This chain connects TRBV20-1 to TRBJ1-1; D is possibly TRBD1 (6 bases). Germline V gene sequence: CDR1 DFQATT, CDR2 SNEGSKA (reference sequence). The CDR3 consists of 15 residues. V was shortened by 3 bases and J by 1 base, with 15 bases between the two germline ends. In DNA form, the CDR3 reads TGCAGTGCTAGTACCCCCTCGACAGGGAACACTGAAGCTTTCTTT. Amino acids: CSASTPSTGNTEAFF.

The V gene is TRBV20-1, the J gene TRBJ2-1; 7 positions agree with TRBD1. Germline CDR1 and CDR2: DFQATT and SNEGSKA (reference sequence). V lost 0 bases to trimming and J lost 4 bases; unmatched junction nucleotides: 6. The CDR3 is 15 residues long. This chain's CDR3 is CSARDRRGYYNEQFF. CDR3 nucleotide sequence: TGCAGTGCTAGAGATCGCAGGGGGTATTACAATGAGCAGTTCTTC.

The chain recombines TRBV20-1 with TRBJ1-2; D might be TRBD1 (6 bases). The CDR3 is 13 residues long. V was trimmed by 0 bases and J by 5 bases, leaving 10 bases between them. Germline V gene data show CDR1 as DFQATT and CDR2 as SNEGSKA (reference sequence). CDR3 region: CSARDGRGYGYTF. As DNA, the CDR3 is TGCAGTGCTAGAGACGGCAGGGGATATGGCTACACCTTC.